A single sample is the source of the 14 T cell receptor beta chains below, sequenced in a study of T cell clonality in common variable immunodeficiency. Regarding the study as a whole: Common variable immunodeficiency TCR beta sequences reportedly had fewer deletions and N-nucleotide insertions.

Clones were read by immunoSEQ multiplex PCR, and TCRdb kept only the in-frame ones, dropping some. The sample contains about 34,000 clones, none of them singletons. What these receptors recognize is not known. Sequenced sample: peripheral blood mononuclear cells. The receptors come from a human donor with common variable immunodeficiency.

This clone has at least ten counts. The sequenced fragment ends 3 residues before the CDR3 boundary, so the rest is inferred from the germline J gene. V gene TRBV10-3 combines with J gene TRBJ1-3, with D uncertain. CDR1 ENHRY and CDR2 SYGVKD come from the germline V gene. This CDR3 region has 13 residues. The part of the CDR3 DNA that was read is TGTGCCATCAGTGAAGGGCCAGTCCCCGGC. Translated: CAISEGPVPG. The whole CDR3 protein is CAISEGPVPGIYF.

Only a few counts were recorded for this clone. The read terminates 3 residues before the CDR3 end, so the remaining end is supplied by the germline J gene. The genes are TRBV7-9 and TRBJ2-3; 8 bases fit TRBD2. CDR3 length equals 15 residues. Germline-derived CDR1 and CDR2 are SEHNR and FQNEAQ (reference sequence). V dropped 4 bases and J dropped 3; count of bases not matched to a gene: 6. The CDR3 spells CASSSRGLGTDTQYF. The part of the CDR3 DNA that was read is TGTGCCAGCAGCTCTAGGGGACTAGGGACAGATACG.

CDR3 DNA, as far as it was read: TGTGCCAGCAGCTCCCTCTTGGGGGGGACTCATACG. This codes for CASSSLLGGTHT. The CDR3, in full, reads CASSSLLGGTHTQYF. This sequence joins TRBV5-6 and TRBJ2-3, with TRBD2 identical over 7 bases. Coverage ceases 3 residues before the CDR3 finishes, and the germline J gene fills in the end. The V gene's germline CDR1 is SGHDT and CDR2 YYEEEE. The CDR3 is 15 amino acids. J was trimmed by 7 bases and V by 3 bases; bases with no gene match: 11. Based on the CDR3 plus reference TRBV5-6 and TRBJ2-3, the full variable domain is DAGVTQSPTHLIKTRGQQVTLRCSPKSGHDTVSWYQQALGQGPQFIFQYYEEEERQRGNFPDRFSGHQFPNYSSELNVNALLLGDSALYLCASSSLLGGTHTQYFGPGTRLTVL.

CDR3 sequence reads: CASSLDKHEQYF. Incomplete CDR3 DNA: TGTGCCAGCAGCTTAGATAAGCACGAG. The chain combines TRBV7-9 with TRBJ2-7; no reliable D call. Read sequence stops 3 residues before the CDR3 end, and the germline J gene provides the missing end. Trimming shortened V by 1 base and J by 5 bases, and 6 bases separated the two germline ends. In germline, CDR1 is SEHNR, CDR2 FQNEAQ (reference sequence). The CDR3 is 12 residues long.

This clone has a handful of counts. The CDR3 end lies 3 residues beyond the end of the read and is filled in from the germline J gene. The rearrangement joins TRBV7-9 to TRBJ1-6, with D possibly being TRBD1 (6 bases). CDR1 SEHNR and CDR2 FQNEAQ come from the germline V gene (reference sequence). V was shortened by 1 base and J by 6 bases, with 10 bases between the two germline ends. This CDR3 region has 15 residues. The CDR3 region is CASSLGGGGNSPLHF. CDR3 DNA, as far as it was read: TGTGCCAGCAGCTTAGGGGGGGGCGGTAATTCACCC. The whole variable domain, remainder taken from reference TRBV7-9 and TRBJ1-6, is DTGVSQNPRHKITKRGQNVTFRCDPISEHNRLYWYRQTLGQGPEFLTYFQNEAQLEKSRLLSDRFSAERPKGSFSTLEIQRTEQGDSAMYLCASSLGGGGNSPLHFGNGTRLTVT.

This clone was seen many times. The CDR3 end falls 3 residues outside the read, so it is completed with the germline J gene. This chain joins TRBV6-2 or TRBV6-3 and TRBJ1-1; D unresolved. The germline CDR1 and CDR2 sequences are MNHEY and SVGEGT. The CDR3 has 13 amino acids. V dropped 6 bases and J dropped 1 base, with 9 bases sitting between them. The sequenced CDR3 bases are TGTGCCAGCAGCCTCACAGAGAACACTGAA. This translates into CASSLTENTE. Given in full, the CDR3 is CASSLTENTEAFF.

This clone has a count of ten or more. The sequenced fragment ends 3 residues before the CDR3 boundary, so the rest is inferred from the germline J gene. The gene calls are TRBV2 and TRBJ2-1; the D gene is possibly TRBD2 (5 bases). This CDR3 comprises 14 residues. Per the germline V gene, CDR1 is SNHLY and CDR2 is FYNNEI. Trimming pared 4 bases from V and 9 bases from J, leaving 16 bases between. Incomplete CDR3 DNA: TGTGCCAGCAGTGTAGGGCTAGTCAGCGGTGAG. Residues: CASSVGLVSGE. The CDR3 in full is CASSVGLVSGEQFF.

Comment on this clone: The missing CDR3 end, 3 residues past where the read stops, is filled in from the germline J gene. The chain employs TRBV30 and TRBJ2-7, with TRBD2 matching over 14 bases. V dropped 5 bases and J dropped 6; count of bases not matched to a gene: 6. Germline CDR1 and CDR2: GTSNPN and SVGIG (reference sequence). The CDR3 runs to 14 residues. The CDR3 sequence: CAWEGLAGAGEQYF. CDR3 bases read: TGTGCCTGGGAGGGACTAGCGGGAGCGGGCGAG.

Ten or more counts support this clone. With the read ending 3 residues before the CDR3 end, the germline J gene is used to fill in that end. The chain recombines TRBV12-5 with TRBJ2-3; 10 positions agree with TRBD1. Germline trimming cut 6 bases from V and 8 bases from J; bases unmatched to any gene: 8. Looked up from germline, CDR1 is LGHNT and CDR2 is FRNRAP. The length of the CDR3 is 14 residues. The CDR3: CASGSGTGDVTQYF. The part of the CDR3 DNA that was read is TGTGCTAGTGGCAGCGGGACAGGGGATGTTACG.

This clone was counted ten times or more. The read comes to an end 3 residues before the CDR3 does, leaving the germline J gene to fill in the end. The V gene is TRBV7-9, the J gene TRBJ2-7; TRBD2 might be the D (5 bases). CDR3 length: 12 amino acids. Germline V CDR1 and CDR2: SEHNR, FQNEAQ (reference sequence). V was pared by 7 bases and J by 4 bases, with 11 bases between. The CDR3 sequence is CASTVSGYEQYF. CDR3 bases read: TGTGCCAGCACCGTGTCGGGGTACGAG.

Worth noting for this clone: The read stops 3 residues short of the end of the CDR3; the missing end is completed from the germline J gene. The chain is built from TRBV11-2 and TRBJ2-7; D gene ambiguous. Germline lookup yields CDR1 SGHAT and CDR2 FQNNGV. V was clipped by 5 bases and J by 2 bases, with 4 bases between them. The CDR3 is 11 amino acids. CDR3 amino acids: CASSPAYEQYF. Incomplete CDR3 DNA: TGTGCCAGCAGCCCAGCCTACGAG.

This clone appeared many times. Coverage ceases 3 residues before the CDR3 finishes, and the germline J gene fills in the end. V is TRBV29-1 and J is TRBJ2-3; D perhaps matches TRBD2 (6 bases). Germline V gene data show CDR1 as SQVTM and CDR2 as ANQGSEA. V lost 6 bases and J lost 0, with 13 bases in between. The CDR3 is 14 residues long. Here the CDR3 reads CSVARGGSTDTQYF. The CDR3 bases that were read are TGCAGCGTCGCGCGGGGCGGGAGCACAGATACG.

This clone was seen many times. The read ends 3 residues shy of where the CDR3 ends; the end is completed using the germline J gene. V and J are TRBV2 and TRBJ1-5; D unresolved. V gave up 4 bases and J gave up 1 base, with 11 bases separating them. The CDR3 length is 15 residues. Germline loops: CDR1 SNHLY, CDR2 FYNNEI. The CDR3 DNA, read in part, is TGTGCCAGCAGTGGCCCCTCCTACAGCAATCAGCCC. Encoded protein: CASSGPSYSNQP. The whole CDR3 protein reads CASSGPSYSNQPQHF.

In regard to this clone: Read sequence stops 3 residues before the CDR3 end, and the germline J gene provides the missing end. The V call is TRBV6-2 or TRBV6-3, the J call TRBJ1-6, with D hard to call. In germline, CDR1 is MNHEY, CDR2 SVGEGT. The CDR3 is 13 amino acids. Trimming took off 5 bases at V and 7 bases at J, with 9 bases between the two ends. The CDR3: CASSNLQNSPLHF. The sequenced part of the CDR3 DNA is TGTGCCAGCAGTAACCTGCAGAATTCACCC.